This T cell receptor (beta chain) is drawn from a study of spatial heterogeneity in lung cancer. Overall study results and limits: Blood contained ubiquitous expanded tumor TCRs more at resection than at follow-up.

MiXCR was run by TCRdb on the 5' RACE reads, yielding one entry per CDR3 protein. The data show some 25,000 distinct CDR3 sequences, about 13% seen once. Only a few counts were recorded for this clonotype. Its antigen is undetermined. There are 16 residues in the CDR3. The V gene end was trimmed by 3 bases and the J gene end by 8 bases; junction bases not matched to a gene: 12. Per germline, CDR1 LGHNA and CDR2 YSLEER. Indicated time point: sample taken at primary tumor resection. The sequenced material consisted of unsorted whole RNA from tumor, nontumor lung or frozen PBMC. A total of about 73 untreated early-stage non-small cell lung cancer patients served as donors.

The V and J genes are TRBV4-3 and TRBJ2-1; 8 positions agree with TRBD2. This receptor was taken from a female donor with early-stage non-small cell lung cancer. The sample in question was PBMCs, obtained at surgery. DNA for the CDR3: TGCGCCAGCAGCCACCTATTTAGCGGGACGTTGGATGAGCAGTTCTTC. It translates to CASSHLFSGTLDEQFF.